This T cell receptor (beta chain) was retrieved from a study of identifying expanded T cells in peripheral blood. Generated by immunoSEQ multiplex PCR, the TCRdb table keeps only in-frame clones and is missing some. Of tens of thousands of clones listed, around 87% are singletons. The V end lost 3 bases, the J end lost 0 bases, and 28 bases lay between the germline ends. Germline values: CDR1 SGHRS, CDR2 YFSETQ. This CDR3 region has 21 residues. Sequenced sample: blood. The chain combines TRBV5-1 with TRBJ1-5; D might be TRBD1 (6 bases). The sequence derives from a person between 18 and 69 years old in good health. The CDR3 DNA sequence: TGCGCCAGCAGCTCCAAAAAGACAGGAACCGAGACTCTCGTTAGCAATCAGCCCCAGCATTTT. It yields the protein CASSSKKTGTETLVSNQPQHF.